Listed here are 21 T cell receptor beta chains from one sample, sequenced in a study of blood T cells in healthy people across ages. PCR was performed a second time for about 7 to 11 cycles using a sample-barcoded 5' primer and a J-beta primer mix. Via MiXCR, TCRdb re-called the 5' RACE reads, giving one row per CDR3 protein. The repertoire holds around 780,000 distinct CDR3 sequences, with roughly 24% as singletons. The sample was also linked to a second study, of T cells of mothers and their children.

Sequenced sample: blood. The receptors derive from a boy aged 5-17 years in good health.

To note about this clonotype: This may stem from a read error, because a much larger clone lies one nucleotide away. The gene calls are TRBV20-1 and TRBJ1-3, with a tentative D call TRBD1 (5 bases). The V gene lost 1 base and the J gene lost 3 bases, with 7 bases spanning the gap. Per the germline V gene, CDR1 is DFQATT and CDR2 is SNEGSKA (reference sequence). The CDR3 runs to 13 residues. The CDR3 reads CSARGGVGNTIYF. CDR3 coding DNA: TGCAGTGCTAGAGGAGGGGTTGGAAACACCATATATTTT.

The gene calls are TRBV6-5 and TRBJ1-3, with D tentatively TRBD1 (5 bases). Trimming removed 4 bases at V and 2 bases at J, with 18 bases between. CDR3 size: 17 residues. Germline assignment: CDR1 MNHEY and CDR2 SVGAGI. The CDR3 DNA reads TGTGCCAGCAGTTGGGGGGTTCCGGGGGGAACTGGAAACACCATATATTTT. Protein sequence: CASSWGVPGGTGNTIYF.

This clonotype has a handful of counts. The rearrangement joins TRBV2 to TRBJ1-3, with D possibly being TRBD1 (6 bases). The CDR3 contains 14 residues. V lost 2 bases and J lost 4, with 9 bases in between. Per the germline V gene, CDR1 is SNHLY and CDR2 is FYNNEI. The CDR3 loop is CASSESRGGNTIYF. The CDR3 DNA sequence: TGTGCCAGCAGTGAAAGTAGGGGGGGAAACACCATATATTTT.

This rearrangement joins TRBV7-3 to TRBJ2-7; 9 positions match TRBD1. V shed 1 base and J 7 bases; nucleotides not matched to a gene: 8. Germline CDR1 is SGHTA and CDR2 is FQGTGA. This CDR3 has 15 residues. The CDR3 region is CASSLRSGTGFEQYF. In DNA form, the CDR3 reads TGTGCCAGCAGCTTAAGGTCCGGGACAGGGTTTGAGCAGTACTTC.

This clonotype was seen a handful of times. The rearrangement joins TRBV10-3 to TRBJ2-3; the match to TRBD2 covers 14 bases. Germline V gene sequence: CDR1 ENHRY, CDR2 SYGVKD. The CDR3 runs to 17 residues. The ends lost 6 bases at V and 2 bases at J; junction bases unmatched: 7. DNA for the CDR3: TGTGCCATCAGAGGGACTAGCGGGGGAGAACCCACAGATACGCAGTATTTT. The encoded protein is CAIRGTSGGEPTDTQYF.

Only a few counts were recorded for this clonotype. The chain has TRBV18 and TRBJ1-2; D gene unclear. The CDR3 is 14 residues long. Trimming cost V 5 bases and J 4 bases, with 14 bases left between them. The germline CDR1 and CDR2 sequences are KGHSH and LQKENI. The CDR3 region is CASSTMDGVYGYTF. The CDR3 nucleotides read TGTGCCAGCTCAACGATGGACGGAGTCTATGGCTACACCTTC.

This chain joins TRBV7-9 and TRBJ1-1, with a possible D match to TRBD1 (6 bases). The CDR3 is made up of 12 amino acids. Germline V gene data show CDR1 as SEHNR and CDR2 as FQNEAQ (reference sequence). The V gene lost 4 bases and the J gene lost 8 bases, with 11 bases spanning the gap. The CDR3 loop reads CASSSGQLEAFF. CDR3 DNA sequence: TGTGCCAGCAGCTCAGGACAGTTAGAAGCTTTCTTT.

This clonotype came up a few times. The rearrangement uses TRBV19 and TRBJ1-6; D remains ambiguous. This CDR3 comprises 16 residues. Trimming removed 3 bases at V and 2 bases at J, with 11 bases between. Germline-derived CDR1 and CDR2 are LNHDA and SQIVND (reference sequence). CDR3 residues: CASSIDSPTYNSPLHF. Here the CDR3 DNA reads TGTGCCAGTAGTATCGATTCTCCGACCTATAATTCACCCCTCCACTTT.

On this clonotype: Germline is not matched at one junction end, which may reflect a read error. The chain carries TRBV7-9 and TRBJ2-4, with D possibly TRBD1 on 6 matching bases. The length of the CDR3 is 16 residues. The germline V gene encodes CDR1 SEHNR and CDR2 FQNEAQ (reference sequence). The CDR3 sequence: CASSLGGGQAKNIQHF. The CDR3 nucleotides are TGTGCCAGCAGCTTAGGTGGGGGCCAAGCCAAAAACATTCAGCACTTC.

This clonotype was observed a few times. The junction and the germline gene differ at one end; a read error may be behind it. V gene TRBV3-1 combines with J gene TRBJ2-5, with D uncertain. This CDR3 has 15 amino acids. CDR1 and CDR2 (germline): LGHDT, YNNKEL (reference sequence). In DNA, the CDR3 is TGCGCCAGCAGCCAAGATCTCGGCAATCAAGAGACCCAATACTTC. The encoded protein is CASSQDLGNQETQYF.

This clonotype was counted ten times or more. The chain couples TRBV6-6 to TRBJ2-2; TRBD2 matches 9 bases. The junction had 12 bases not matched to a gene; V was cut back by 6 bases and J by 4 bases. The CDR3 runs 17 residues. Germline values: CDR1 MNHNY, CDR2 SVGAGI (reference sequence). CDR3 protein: CASRPMSSGGGTGELFF. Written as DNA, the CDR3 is TGTGCCAGCAGGCCCATGAGTAGCGGGGGTGGCACCGGGGAGCTGTTTTTT.

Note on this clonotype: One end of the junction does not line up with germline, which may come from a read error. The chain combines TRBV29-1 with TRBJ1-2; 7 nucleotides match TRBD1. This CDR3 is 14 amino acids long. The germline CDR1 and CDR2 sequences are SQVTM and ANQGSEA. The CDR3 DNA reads TGCAGCGCCCGGGACAGACGATATAACTATGGCTACGCCTTC. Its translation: CSARDRRYNYGYAF.

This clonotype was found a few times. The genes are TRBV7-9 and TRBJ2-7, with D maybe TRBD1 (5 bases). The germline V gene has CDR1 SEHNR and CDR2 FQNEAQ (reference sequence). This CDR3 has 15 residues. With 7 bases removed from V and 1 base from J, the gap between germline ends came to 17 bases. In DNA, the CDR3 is TGTGCCAGCAACCCAGGGTCAGATTCTTCCTACGAGCAGTACTTC. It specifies CASNPGSDSSYEQYF.

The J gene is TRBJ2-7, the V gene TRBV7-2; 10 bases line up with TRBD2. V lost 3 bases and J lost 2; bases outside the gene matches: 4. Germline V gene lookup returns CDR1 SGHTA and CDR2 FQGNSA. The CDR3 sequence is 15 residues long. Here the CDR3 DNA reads TGTGCCAGCAGCTTCGCTAGCGGGGGTACCTACGAGCAGTACTTC. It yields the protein CASSFASGGTYEQYF.

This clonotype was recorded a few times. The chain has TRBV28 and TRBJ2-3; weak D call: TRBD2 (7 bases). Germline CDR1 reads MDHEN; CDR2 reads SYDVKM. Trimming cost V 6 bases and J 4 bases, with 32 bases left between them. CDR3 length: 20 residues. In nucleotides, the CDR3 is TGTGCCAGCAGCCCCTTGGCGGGGGCGCTGGCTAGCGTAAGGCCAGATACGCAGTATTTT. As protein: CASSPLAGALASVRPDTQYF.

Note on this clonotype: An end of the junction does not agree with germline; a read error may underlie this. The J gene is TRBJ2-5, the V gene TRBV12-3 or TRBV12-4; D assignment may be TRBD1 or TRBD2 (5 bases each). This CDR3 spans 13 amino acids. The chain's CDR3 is CASSLGPQETRYF. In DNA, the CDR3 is TGTGCCAGCAGTTTGGGACCACAAGAGACCCGGTACTTC.

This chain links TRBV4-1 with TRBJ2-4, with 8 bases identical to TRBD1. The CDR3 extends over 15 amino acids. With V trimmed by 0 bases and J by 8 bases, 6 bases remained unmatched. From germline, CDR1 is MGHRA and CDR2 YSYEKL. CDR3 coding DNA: TGCGCCAGCAGCCAAGATGCGGACAGGGTTGACATTCAGTACTTC. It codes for CASSQDADRVDIQYF.

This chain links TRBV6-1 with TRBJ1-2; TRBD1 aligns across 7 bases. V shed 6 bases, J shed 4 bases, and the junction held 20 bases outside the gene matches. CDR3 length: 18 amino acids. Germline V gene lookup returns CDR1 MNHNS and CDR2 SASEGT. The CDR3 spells CASRENMGQPGTGYGYTF. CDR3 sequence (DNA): TGTGCCAGCAGAGAAAATATGGGACAGCCCGGCACTGGCTATGGCTACACCTTC.

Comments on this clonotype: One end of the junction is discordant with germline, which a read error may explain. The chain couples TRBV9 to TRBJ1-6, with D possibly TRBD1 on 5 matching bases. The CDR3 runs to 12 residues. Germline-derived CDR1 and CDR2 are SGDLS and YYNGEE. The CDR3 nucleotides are TGTGCCAGCAGCGTCCAGGGAGGGTTTCTATCCTTT. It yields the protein CASSVQGGFLSF.

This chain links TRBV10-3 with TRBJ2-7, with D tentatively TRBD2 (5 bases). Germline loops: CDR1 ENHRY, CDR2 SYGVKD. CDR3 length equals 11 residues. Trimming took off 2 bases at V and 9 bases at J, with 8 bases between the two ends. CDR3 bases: TGTGCCATCAGTGAGGGAGGCGTGCAGTACTTC. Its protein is CAISEGGVQYF.

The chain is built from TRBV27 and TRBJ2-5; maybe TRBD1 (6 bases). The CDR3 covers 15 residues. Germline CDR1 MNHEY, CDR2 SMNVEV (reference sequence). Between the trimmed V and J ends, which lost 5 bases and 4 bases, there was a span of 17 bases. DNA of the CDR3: TGTGCCAGCAGTCTACTGAGGGGGTCACGAGAGACCCAGTACTTC. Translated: CASSLLRGSRETQYF.